The present T cell receptor (beta chain) was sequenced within a study of early T cells in non-severe SARS-CoV-2 infection. Whole-study context: Chains stayed unpaired after sequencing of bulk RNA from unsorted whole blood.

Germline V CDR1 and CDR2: SQVTM, ANQGSEA. Trimming cost V 4 bases and J 1 base; bases outside gene matches: 8. The CDR3 consists of 17 residues. As for this clonotype: Its antigen is still unknown.

As part of library construction, unique molecular identifiers were attached to individual cDNA molecules. TCRdb reprocessed the 5' RACE reads via MiXCR and lists one record per CDR3 protein. Among some 66,000 distinct CDR3 sequences listed, roughly an eighth were seen once. Study-level findings and limits: There was a bias toward anti-spike CD8 responses in VDJdb matching, which missed private and CD4 specificities.

This chain uses TRBV29-1 with TRBJ2-5; 14 nucleotides line up with TRBD2. The sequenced sample was whole blood. The sequence came from an adult who was a healthcare worker with PCR-confirmed SARS-CoV-2 infection or an uninfected control (not recorded which). In DNA, the CDR3 is TGCAGCGTTGGGGGGACTAGCGGGAGTTCAATCCAAGAGACCCAGTACTTC. As protein: CSVGGTSGSSIQETQYF.